These 28 T cell receptor beta chains share one sample of origin, sequenced in a study of T cell repertoires in aging, cancer and after chemotherapy. Amplification of TCR beta used genomic DNA extracted from peripheral blood. Multiplex touch-down PCR with TRB-A/B primers amplified rearranged V-D-J TRB sequences. One entry per CDR3 protein results from TCRdb running MiXCR on the multiplex PCR reads. The sample includes about 4,000 distinct CDR3 sequences, over 20% of them seen just once. The specimen was blood. The origin of the receptors is a human donor in good health. The donor label of this sample is uncertain.

The chain uses TRBV5-5 and TRBJ2-2; D not certain. Deletions cut 1 base from V and 4 bases from J, with 11 bases between. The CDR3 covers 15 residues. From germline, CDR1 is SGHKS and CDR2 YYEKEE (reference sequence). The CDR3 here is CASSLIFGFTGELFF. DNA for the CDR3: TGTGCCAGCAGCTTGATATTTGGGTTCACCGGGGAGCTGTTTTTT. The whole variable domain, filled in from reference TRBV5-5 and TRBJ2-2, reads DAGVTQSPTHLIKTRGQQVTLRCSPISGHKSVSWYQQVLGQGPQFIFQYYEKEERGRGNFPDRFSARQFPNYSSELNVNALLLGDSALYLCASSLIFGFTGELFFGEGSRLTVL.

The sample holds a few counts of this clonotype. The chain joins TRBV7-9 to TRBJ1-1; a weak D match, TRBD1 (5 bases). Per the germline V gene, CDR1 is SEHNR and CDR2 is FQNEAQ (reference sequence). CDR3 size: 13 residues. V was trimmed by 3 bases and J by 1 base, leaving 6 bases between them. The CDR3: CASSFQGNTEAFF. In DNA form, the CDR3 reads TGTGCCAGCAGCTTTCAGGGGAACACTGAAGCTTTCTTT.

A remark on this clonotype: A much larger clone is a single base away; this may be a read error. The chain is built from TRBV19 and TRBJ2-7; D call uncertain. The CDR3 has 16 residues. V lost 5 bases and J 0 bases, leaving 17 bases between the germline ends. Germline values: CDR1 LNHDA, CDR2 SQIVND (reference sequence). The CDR3 nucleotides read TGTGCCAGTAGTCTCTGGGGAACGGAGTACTCCTACGAGCAGTACTTC. Translating it yields CASSLWGTEYSYEQYF. Looking up the rest from reference TRBV19 and TRBJ2-7 gives the full variable domain: DGGITQSPKYLFRKEGQNVTLSCEQNLNHDAMYWYRQDPGQGLRLIYYSQIVNDFQKGDIAEGYSVSREKKESFPLTVTSAQKNPTAFYLCASSLWGTEYSYEQYFGPGTRLTVT.

This clonotype was counted only a few times. This chain links TRBV5-1 with TRBJ1-2; no firm D call. The V end lost 5 bases, the J end lost 6 bases, and 8 bases lay between the germline ends. This CDR3 is 11 amino acids long. From germline, CDR1 is SGHRS and CDR2 YFSETQ. DNA of the CDR3: TGCGCCAGCAGGGATCTCCATGGCTACACCTTC. It yields the protein CASRDLHGYTF.

By sample share, this clonotype is medium-sized. The genes are TRBV18 and TRBJ2-3; D call uncertain. The CDR3 has 13 residues. The ends were cut back, 2 bases at V and 4 bases at J, with 7 bases in the middle. In germline, CDR1 is KGHSH, CDR2 LQKENI. DNA of the CDR3: TGTGCCAGCTCACCAGCTCTTTCAGATACGCAGTATTTT. It codes for CASSPALSDTQYF.

This chain links TRBV18 with TRBJ2-3, with 14 positions matching TRBD2. Losses at the gene ends were 4 bases for V and 5 bases for J; bases not matched to a gene: 5. Germline values: CDR1 KGHSH, CDR2 LQKENI. The CDR3 sequence is 16 residues long. Here the CDR3 reads CASSHGTSGRLDTQYF. As DNA, the CDR3 is TGTGCCAGCTCACACGGGACTAGCGGGAGATTAGATACGCAGTATTTT.

This chain joins TRBV27 and TRBJ1-2, with D unclear. Looked up from germline, CDR1 is MNHEY and CDR2 is SMNVEV (reference sequence). The CDR3 loop spans 16 amino acids. V was pared by 0 bases and J by 0 bases, with 11 bases between. CDR3 residues: CASSLSAGFSNYGYTF. CDR3 DNA sequence: TGTGCCAGCAGTTTATCGGCAGGTTTTTCTAACTATGGCTACACCTTC.

The chain carries TRBV10-2 and TRBJ2-7; 7 bases are a match to TRBD1. This CDR3 comprises 13 residues. The V segment lost 10 bases and the J segment 3 bases; nucleotides outside the gene matches: 9. Per germline, CDR1 WSHSY and CDR2 SAAADI. CDR3 in DNA: TGCGCCACCACTTCAGGGGGACACTACGAGCAGTACTTC. This translates into CATTSGGHYEQYF.

This clonotype qualifies as medium-sized (0.01 to 0.1%). This sequence joins TRBV5-6 and TRBJ2-7; D is unclear. The CDR3 is 13 residues long. Germline lookup yields CDR1 SGHDT and CDR2 YYEEEE. V dropped 2 bases and J dropped 3 bases, with 9 bases sitting between them. The CDR3 sequence: CASSLSLDYEQYF. The CDR3, as DNA: TGTGCCAGCAGCTTATCTCTAGACTACGAGCAGTACTTC.

Sample share makes this clonotype medium-sized (0.01 to 0.1%). This sequence joins TRBV6-1 and TRBJ2-7; D might be TRBD1 (5 bases). The V gene's germline CDR1 is MNHNS and CDR2 SASEGT. V gave up 7 bases and J gave up 2 bases, with 18 bases separating them. There are 15 residues in the CDR3. CDR3 region: CASMGITTATYEQYF. In DNA form, the CDR3 reads TGTGCCAGCATGGGGATCACGACAGCAACCTACGAGCAGTACTTC.

This chain links TRBV11-2 with TRBJ2-1; D perhaps matches TRBD2 (5 bases). The CDR3 has 16 residues. Germline V lookup: CDR1 SGHAT, CDR2 FQNNGV. Trimming removed 2 bases from V and 6 bases from J, with 17 bases in between. The CDR3 nucleotides read TGTGCCAGCAGCTTAATAGCGTTAAAAGGGCCCAATGAGCAGTTCTTC. Protein product: CASSLIALKGPNEQFF.

By share, this clonotype ranks as medium-sized. The gene calls are TRBV27 and TRBJ1-2; D perhaps matches TRBD1 (5 bases). V gave up 0 bases and J gave up 6 bases, with 11 bases separating them. The V gene's germline CDR1 is MNHEY and CDR2 SMNVEV (reference sequence). The CDR3 has 14 residues. The CDR3 DNA is TGTGCCAGCAGTTTATCGGGCAGGGCAGATGGCTACACCTTC. This codes for CASSLSGRADGYTF.

This clonotype is medium-sized (0.01 to 0.1%) by share. V and J are TRBV6-1 and TRBJ1-2; weak D call: TRBD1 (5 bases). V was clipped by 4 bases and J by 2 bases, with 14 bases between them. Per the germline V gene, CDR1 is MNHNS and CDR2 is SASEGT. CDR3 length: 15 residues. The CDR3 DNA sequence: TGTGCCAGCAGTGTGTTAGGGACGGACAACTATGGCTACACCTTC. Residues: CASSVLGTDNYGYTF.

This clonotype rates as medium-sized (0.01 to 0.1%). The chain couples TRBV27 to TRBJ1-2; 7 bases line up with TRBD1. V lost 6 bases and J lost 8; bases outside the gene matches: 6. Germline CDR1 is MNHEY and CDR2 is SMNVEV (reference sequence). CDR3 length: 12 amino acids. CDR3 coding DNA: TGTGCCAGCAGCCGAGGGGGCGTAGGCTACACCTTC. It encodes CASSRGGVGYTF.

This clonotype is labeled as medium-sized (0.01 to 0.1%). The V gene is TRBV10-3, the J gene TRBJ2-5; possibly TRBD2 for D (6 bases). Germline V lookup: CDR1 ENHRY, CDR2 SYGVKD. The CDR3 contains 13 residues. The V gene lost 0 bases and the J gene lost 4 bases, with 6 bases spanning the gap. The CDR3 DNA is TGTGCCATCAGTGAGTCGGGGGGAGAGACCCAGTACTTC. Translated: CAISESGGETQYF.

This clonotype is labeled as medium-sized. The V gene is TRBV19, the J gene TRBJ2-5; 7 bases match TRBD1. CDR3 length: 15 residues. V was clipped by 5 bases and J by 5 bases; unmatched bases: 11. Germline V CDR1 and CDR2: LNHDA, SQIVND (reference sequence). The CDR3 reads CASSPPGQRFETQYF. DNA for the CDR3: TGTGCCAGTAGTCCACCGGGACAGAGGTTCGAGACCCAGTACTTC.

The gene calls are TRBV20-1 and TRBJ1-5; D ambiguous. Trimming pared 5 bases from V and 2 bases from J, leaving 19 bases between. CDR3 length: 16 residues. The germline gives CDR1 DFQATT, CDR2 SNEGSKA (reference sequence). DNA for the CDR3: TGCAGTGCTGCTCCCATAAGCGGATTGGGCAATCAGCCCCAGCATTTT. Protein: CSAAPISGLGNQPQHF.

The chain recombines TRBV11-1 with TRBJ1-2, with 9 nucleotides matching TRBD1. J was trimmed by 8 bases and V by 2 bases; bases with no gene match: 9. The CDR3 length is 15 residues. CDR1 is SGHAT and CDR2 is FQDESV in the germline V gene (reference sequence). The CDR3 DNA follows: TGTGCCAGCAGCTTAATCCGGGACAGGGTAGGAGGCTACACCTTC. As protein: CASSLIRDRVGGYTF.

The sample holds a few counts of this clonotype. The chain recombines TRBV14 with TRBJ2-4; 9 nucleotides line up with TRBD1. The length of the CDR3 is 18 residues. The V gene's germline CDR1 is SGHDN and CDR2 FVKESK. Germline trimming cut 0 bases from V and 3 bases from J; bases unmatched to any gene: 9. CDR3 sequence: CASSQDPGQGWHKNIQYF. The CDR3 region has the DNA TGTGCCAGCAGCCAAGACCCGGGACAGGGCTGGCACAAAAACATTCAGTACTTC.

By share, this clonotype ranks as medium-sized. This chain connects TRBV5-4 to TRBJ2-1; the D gene is possibly TRBD1 (6 bases). Germline values: CDR1 SGHNT, CDR2 YYREEE (reference sequence). CDR3 size: 12 residues. V lost 2 bases and J 9 bases, leaving 9 bases between the germline ends. The CDR3 loop is CASSLQGREQFF. Here the CDR3 DNA reads TGTGCCAGCAGCTTACAGGGACGTGAGCAGTTCTTC.

This clonotype is deemed medium-sized (0.01 to 0.1%). The genes are TRBV30 and TRBJ1-6; D is possibly TRBD1 (5 bases). The CDR3 consists of 14 residues. Germline CDR1 is GTSNPN and CDR2 is SVGIG (reference sequence). The V gene lost 5 bases and the J gene lost 5 bases, with 13 bases spanning the gap. The CDR3 nucleotides are TGTGCCTGGGTGGGGCAGTCGAATAATTCACCCCTCCACTTT. It is translated as CAWVGQSNNSPLHF.

There are a few counts of this clonotype. The chain couples TRBV5-1 to TRBJ2-6, with D possibly matching TRBD2 (6 bases). V was pared by 3 bases and J by 4 bases, with 11 bases between. Germline CDR1 SGHRS, CDR2 YFSETQ. The CDR3 sequence is 15 residues long. The CDR3 sequence is CASSSEGHGANVLTF. CDR3 in DNA: TGCGCCAGCAGCTCGGAGGGGCACGGGGCCAACGTCCTGACTTTC.

This clonotype turned up a few times. CDR3 in DNA: TGCGCCAGCAGCCTGATGGGGATGAACACTGAAGCTTTCTTT. Translation gives CASSLMGMNTEAFF. The rearrangement links TRBV4-3 to TRBJ1-1; D not certain. V lost 4 bases and J 0 bases, leaving 9 bases between the germline ends. Germline V gives CDR1 LGHNA, CDR2 YSLEER. The CDR3 extends over 14 amino acids.

By frequency in the sample, this clonotype is hyperexpanded (1% or more). The chain combines TRBV15 with TRBJ1-4; tentatively, D is TRBD1 (6 bases). The V gene's germline CDR1 is LNHNV and CDR2 YYDKDF (reference sequence). V dropped 3 bases and J dropped 8 bases, with 10 bases sitting between them. CDR3 length: 13 amino acids. CDR3 protein: CATSRIGGEKLFF. The CDR3 region has the DNA TGTGCCACCAGCAGGATAGGGGGGGAAAAACTGTTTTTT.

This clonotype was picked up a small number of times. The J gene is TRBJ2-5, the V gene TRBV14; D uncertain. CDR1 is SGHDN and CDR2 is FVKESK in the germline V gene. This CDR3 region has 14 residues. Between the trimmed V and J ends, which lost 0 bases and 2 bases, there was a span of 7 bases. CDR3 DNA sequence: TGTGCCAGCAGCCAAGATCTAGGGCAAGAGACCCAGTACTTC. Translating it yields CASSQDLGQETQYF.

The chain combines TRBV6-1 with TRBJ1-1, with TRBD1 identical over 9 bases. This CDR3 is built from 16 residues. Germline V gives CDR1 MNHNS, CDR2 SASEGT. V lost 6 bases to trimming and J lost 1 base; unmatched junction nucleotides: 9. The CDR3 DNA reads TGTGCCAGCAGAAAAGAGACAGGGGGAAAGAACACTGAAGCTTTCTTT. Translation: CASRKETGGKNTEAFF.

By proportion, this clonotype is medium-sized. This chain joins TRBV6-2 or TRBV6-3 and TRBJ2-7; D gene ambiguous. CDR1 is MNHEY, CDR2 SVGEGT, per germline. This CDR3 is 13 amino acids long. V lost 6 bases, J lost 5 bases, and 14 bases lay in between. The CDR3 loop is CASSWRSPNEQYF. The CDR3 nucleotides are TGTGCCAGCAGCTGGCGGTCCCCTAACGAGCAGTACTTC.

This clonotype was observed a few times. The CDR3 spells CASSKGDPQETQYF. The CDR3, as DNA: TGTGCCAGCAGCAAGGGGGACCCCCAAGAGACCCAGTACTTC. The V and J genes are TRBV21-1 and TRBJ2-5; the table gives TRBD1 as D, unverified against the DNA. TRBV21-1 is designated a pseudogene. This CDR3 comprises 14 residues.